These 9 T cell receptor beta chains came from one sample sequenced in a study of T cell changes during pregnancy in multiple sclerosis. Assay: immunoSEQ multiplex PCR; the TCRdb copy retains only in-frame clones and omits some. The sample lists approximately 63,000 clones, around 92% occurring once. Specimen: peripheral blood, collected in the third trimester of pregnancy. Receptor source: a female donor in good health, enrolled as a control in a pregnancy study.

J is TRBJ2-7 and V is TRBV7-6, with 8 bases lining up with TRBD2. CDR3 length: 11 residues. The V segment lost 6 bases and the J segment 5 bases; nucleotides outside the gene matches: 0. Germline lookup yields CDR1 SGHVS and CDR2 FNYEAQ. The CDR3 region is CASSSGNEQYF. The DNA for the CDR3 is TGTGCCAGCAGTAGCGGGAACGAGCAGTACTTC.

J is TRBJ2-5 and V is TRBV5-4; the D is unclear. Trimming took off 1 base at V and 1 base at J, with 11 bases between the two ends. The CDR3 consists of 15 residues. Germline loops: CDR1 SGHNT, CDR2 YYREEE (reference sequence). The CDR3 region is CASSLSLRTQETQYF. CDR3 coding DNA: TGTGCCAGCAGCTTGTCCTTGCGAACCCAAGAGACCCAGTACTTC.

The chain recombines TRBV6-5 with TRBJ2-7; 8 bases are shared with TRBD1. The length of the CDR3 is 13 residues. V was pared by 6 bases and J by 6 bases, with 7 bases of the junction left unmatched. Germline-derived CDR1 and CDR2 are MNHEY and SVGAGI. The CDR3 bases are TGTGCCAGCAGGCCGACAGGGGCGGCCGAGCAGTACTTC. It specifies CASRPTGAAEQYF.

The V gene is TRBV5-6, the J gene TRBJ2-1, with 8 bases matching TRBD2. The CDR3 extends over 15 amino acids. V shed 0 bases, J shed 8 bases, and the junction held 7 bases outside the gene matches. Germline CDR1 is SGHDT and CDR2 is YYEEEE. The CDR3 here is CASSLGAGGSHEQFF. CDR3 coding DNA: TGTGCCAGCAGCTTGGGGGCGGGGGGATCCCATGAGCAGTTCTTC. Complete variable domain (other parts from reference TRBV5-6 and TRBJ2-1): DAGVTQSPTHLIKTRGQQVTLRCSPKSGHDTVSWYQQALGQGPQFIFQYYEEEERQRGNFPDRFSGHQFPNYSSELNVNALLLGDSALYLCASSLGAGGSHEQFFGPGTRLTVL.

The chain has TRBV18 and TRBJ2-5; 10 bases agree with TRBD1. Germline V gene lookup returns CDR1 KGHSH and CDR2 LQKENI. This CDR3 has 16 residues. Trimming took 1 base from V and 3 from J; bases not matched to a gene: 5. The CDR3 nucleotides are TGTGCCAGCTCACCACAGGGACAGGGGATGAAAGAGACCCAGTACTTC. Translating it yields CASSPQGQGMKETQYF.

The chain has TRBV7-2 and TRBJ2-3; D uncertain. Trimming removed 2 bases from V and 4 bases from J, with 10 bases in between. The CDR3 has 14 amino acids. Germline V gene data show CDR1 as SGHTA and CDR2 as FQGNSA. The CDR3 region has the DNA TGTGCCAGCAGCTTAAACGGGTACGCAGATACGCAGTATTTT. Translation: CASSLNGYADTQYF.

The chain has TRBV4-1 and TRBJ1-5, with 7 bases matching TRBD1. The CDR3 extends over 16 amino acids. Germline CDR1 is MGHRA and CDR2 is YSYEKL. V lost 4 bases and J lost 4; bases outside the gene matches: 10. The CDR3 loop is CASSPRQDRTNQPQHF. In DNA, the CDR3 is TGCGCCAGCAGCCCAAGACAGGACAGGACAAATCAGCCCCAGCATTTT.

Written as DNA, the CDR3 is TGCGCCAGCAGCCAACCGACAGGGGGCCGGGACACTGAAGCTTTCTTT. Protein: CASSQPTGGRDTEAFF. This chain uses TRBV4-3 with TRBJ1-1, with TRBD1 matching over 10 bases. The CDR3 consists of 16 residues. V trimming: 2 bases; J trimming: 3 bases; junction bases outside the gene matches: 6. Germline-derived CDR1 and CDR2 are LGHNA and YSLEER.

The rearrangement uses TRBV28 and TRBJ2-5; 8 positions match TRBD2. CDR1 MDHEN and CDR2 SYDVKM come from the germline V gene. After removal of 5 bases from V and 2 bases from J, the junction contained 13 bases not matched to a gene. The CDR3 loop spans 17 amino acids. CDR3 bases: TGTGCCAGCAGTCCCCTCGCGGGGACTAGGAAGCAAGAGACCCAGTACTTC. Its protein product is CASSPLAGTRKQETQYF.